This T cell receptor (beta chain) was found in a study of human T cells and chemical hapten exposure. Indicated time point: patch test 1, 2 weeks after DPC sensitization. Noted treatment: therapeutic diphenylcyclopropenone sensitization with weekly scalp DPC. It was unfractionated whole blood from which total RNA was extracted. This CDR3 is 14 amino acids long. The germline V gene encodes CDR1 LGHNA and CDR2 YNFKEQ. The V end was cut by 4 bases, the J end by 4 bases, with 12 bases between. This clonotype was counted a few times. One entry per CDR3 protein results from TCRdb running MiXCR on the RACE reads. The repertoire holds 95,000 to 130,000 distinct CDR3 sequences, with 9.5% to 13% as singletons.

This chain uses TRBV4-2 with TRBJ2-3; D may correspond to TRBD1 or TRBD2 (5 bases each). The specimen comprised whole blood, sampled in connection with sensitization to the hapten diphenylcyclopropenone (DPC). The origin of this receptor is a woman between 50 and 59 years old with alopecia areata. Some clones in this sample may be carry-over from other donors' samples. The DNA for the CDR3 is TGTGCCAGCAGCCCCTATGGGGGTGCAGATACGCAGTATTTT. It codes for CASSPYGGADTQYF.